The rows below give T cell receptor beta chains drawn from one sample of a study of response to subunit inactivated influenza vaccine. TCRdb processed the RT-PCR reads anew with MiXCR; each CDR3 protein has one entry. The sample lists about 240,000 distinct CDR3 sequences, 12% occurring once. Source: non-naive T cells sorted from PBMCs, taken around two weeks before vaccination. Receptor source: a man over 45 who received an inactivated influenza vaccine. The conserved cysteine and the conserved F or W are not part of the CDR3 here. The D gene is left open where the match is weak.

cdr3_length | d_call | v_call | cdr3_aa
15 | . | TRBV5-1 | ASTNWDSYPGDTEAF
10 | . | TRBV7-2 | ASTLGTETQY
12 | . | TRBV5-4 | ASSLGVTDNEQF
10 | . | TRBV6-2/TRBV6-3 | ASRRTIHEQY
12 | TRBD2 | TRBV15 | ATSRELARDTQY
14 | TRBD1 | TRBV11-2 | ASSLDQTGSTDTQY
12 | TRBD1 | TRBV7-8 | ASSPQGTTTEAF
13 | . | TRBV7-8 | ASSPRTVGNSPLH
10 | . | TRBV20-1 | SAVPMRTEAF
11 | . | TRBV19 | ASSIKARGEQF
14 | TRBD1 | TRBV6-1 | ASSSPGTGFNQPQH
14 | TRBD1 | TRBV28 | ASRDVGDRGYSPLH
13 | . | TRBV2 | ASRERSGVGNEQY
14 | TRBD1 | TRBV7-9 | ASNPTGTGDTGELF
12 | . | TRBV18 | ASSPEAVREKLF
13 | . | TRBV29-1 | SVVARGFKTDTQY
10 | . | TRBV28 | ASARGGERAF
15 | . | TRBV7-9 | ASSLVFTGSIDNEQF
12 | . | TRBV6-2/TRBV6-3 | ASSYSARNEKLF
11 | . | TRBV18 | ASSPSTTNEQY
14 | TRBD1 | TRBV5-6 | ASSLYFRQGNTEAF
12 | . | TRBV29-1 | SVARTSAYNEQF
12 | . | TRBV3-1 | ASSLGPDRYEQY
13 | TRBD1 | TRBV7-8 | ASSLDRGTGYEQY
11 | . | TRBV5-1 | ASSAGTNTEAF
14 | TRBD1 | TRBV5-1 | ASSLAPGGASNEQF
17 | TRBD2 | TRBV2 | ARSPTLSSGRAVADTQY
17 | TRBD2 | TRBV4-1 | ASSQGGLAGTDYQETQY
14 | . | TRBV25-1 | ASSNYDQGRSETQY
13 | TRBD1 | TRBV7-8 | ASSSFDRGRGGYT
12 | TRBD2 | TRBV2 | ASSVGLAGYEQF
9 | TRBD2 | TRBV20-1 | SAWGGSEQF
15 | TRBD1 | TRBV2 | ALSGPYWTGMNTEAF
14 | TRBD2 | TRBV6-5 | ASSYSSGGSTDTQY
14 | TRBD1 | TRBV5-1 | ASSSGTGVANTEAF
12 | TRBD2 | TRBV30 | AWRAGTVSYEQY
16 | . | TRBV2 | ASSLGTGRLAGLNEQF